These 14 T cell receptor beta chains were sequenced from one sample in a study of T cells in women clearing cervical HPV infection. The assay was immunoSEQ multiplex PCR, and TCRdb's table has in-frame clones only and misses some. The listing contains fewer than 40,000 clones. The sample taken for sequencing was blood buffy coat. The source of these receptors is a woman aged 18-69 years with a cervical HPV16 infection that either progressed to CIN3+ or cleared (not recorded which).

This clone is medium-sized by frequency. Coverage ceases 3 residues before the CDR3 finishes, and the germline J gene fills in the end. The genes are TRBV12-3 or TRBV12-4 and TRBJ1-6, with 9 positions matching TRBD1. This CDR3 spans 15 amino acids. Trimming removed 5 bases from V and 9 bases from J; junction bases left unmatched: 8. The CDR3 loop is CASSLQGQGSSPLHF. Partial CDR3 DNA: TGTGCCAGCAGTCTACAGGGACAGGGTAGTTCACCC.

A remark on this clone: The sequenced fragment ends 3 residues before the CDR3 boundary, so the rest is inferred from the germline J gene. This rearrangement joins TRBV12-3 or TRBV12-4 to TRBJ2-7; D not certain. V was pared by 3 bases and J by 1 base, with 7 bases between. The CDR3 contains 13 residues. The sequenced CDR3 bases are TGTGCCAGCAGTTTGAAAGGGTCCTACGAG. Amino acid sequence: CASSLKGSYE. The full CDR3 reads CASSLKGSYEQYF.

In regard to this clone: Read sequence stops 3 residues before the CDR3 end, and the germline J gene provides the missing end. J is TRBJ2-7 and V is TRBV28; 9 bases line up with TRBD2. The CDR3 loop spans 14 amino acids. Germline V lookup: CDR1 MDHEN, CDR2 SYDVKM. Trimming at V came to 8 bases and at J to 0 bases, leaving 5 bases not matched to a gene. The chain's CDR3 is CASCSGGPSYEQYF. CDR3 DNA, as far as it was read: TGTGCCAGCTGTAGCGGGGGACCCTCCTACGAG.

A remark on this clone: The read terminates 3 residues ahead of where the CDR3 ends, so the germline J gene completes it. The chain is built from TRBV27 and TRBJ1-3, with D unclear. The length of the CDR3 is 13 residues. The germline V and J ends were trimmed by 2 bases and 7 bases, with 9 bases remaining between them. Looked up from germline, CDR1 is MNHEY and CDR2 is SMNVEV (reference sequence). CDR3 sequence reads: CASSLASGNTIYF. The sequenced part of the CDR3 DNA is TGTGCCAGCAGTTTAGCTTCCGGGAACACC.

In the case of this clone: The CDR3 end is not reached by the read, which stops 3 residues before it; the germline J gene fills it in. The J gene is TRBJ1-2, the V gene TRBV19; 7 bases align to TRBD1. From germline, CDR1 is LNHDA and CDR2 SQIVND (reference sequence). CDR3 size: 14 residues. V dropped 5 bases and J dropped 5; count of bases not matched to a gene: 8. CDR3 DNA, as far as it was read: TGTGCCAGTAGTCCACAGACAGGGCCTTATGGC. It is translated as CASSPQTGPYG. The whole CDR3 protein reads CASSPQTGPYGYTF.

As for this clone: With the read ending 3 residues before the CDR3 end, the germline J gene is used to fill in that end. The chain joins TRBV28 to TRBJ2-5, with D possibly being TRBD2 (6 bases). Germline V gene sequence: CDR1 MDHEN, CDR2 SYDVKM. The V and J ends lost 3 bases and 2 bases respectively, with 10 bases between them. The CDR3 contains 14 residues. The sequenced CDR3 bases are TGTGCCAGCAGTTTTCTAGCGACTCAAGAGACC. Its protein product is CASSFLATQET. The CDR3 in its entirety is CASSFLATQETQYF.

On this clone: The read terminates 3 residues ahead of where the CDR3 ends, so the germline J gene completes it. The chain employs TRBV7-9 and TRBJ1-3; no reliable D call. In germline, CDR1 is SEHNR, CDR2 FQNEAQ (reference sequence). The CDR3 has 14 residues. Trimming removed 4 bases from V and 2 bases from J, with 9 bases in between. The CDR3 DNA, read in part, is TGTGCCAGCAGCTCGTTACAGACTGGAAACACC. Its translation: CASSSLQTGNT. In full, the CDR3 is CASSSLQTGNTIYF.

Details on this clone: Read data end 3 residues before the CDR3 end; the end is taken from the germline J gene. The chain couples TRBV6-4 to TRBJ2-1, with TRBD2 matching over 11 bases. The J segment lost 4 bases and the V segment lost 1 base, leaving 6 bases of the junction unmatched. CDR1 is MRHNA and CDR2 is SNTAGT in the germline V gene. This CDR3 is 17 amino acids long. The part of the CDR3 DNA that was read is TGTGCCAGCAGTGACTTGGGACTAGCGGACTTATACAATGAG. Its translation: CASSDLGLADLYNE. The entire CDR3 sequence reads CASSDLGLADLYNEQFF.

About this clone: The CDR3 extends 3 residues past the end of the read, so its final part is completed from the germline J gene. V gene TRBV2 combines with J gene TRBJ1-1; TRBD1 might be the D (5 bases). There are 16 residues in the CDR3. Germline loops: CDR1 SNHLY, CDR2 FYNNEI. The DNA read from the CDR3 is TGTGCCAGCAGTGGTTTCATGGGGCACGGGCTCAATGAG. As protein: CASSGFMGHGLNE. The entire CDR3 sequence reads CASSGFMGHGLNEAFF.

Note on this clone: The read gets to within 3 residues of the CDR3 end, and the germline J gene fills in the rest. The chain couples TRBV7-8 to TRBJ1-2; a weak D match, TRBD1 (6 bases). The CDR3 loop spans 14 amino acids. V lost 2 bases to trimming and J lost 2 bases, with 9 bases between them. The germline V gene encodes CDR1 SGHVS and CDR2 FQNEAQ. The CDR3 DNA, read in part, is TGTGCCAGCAGCTTACGGGACAAGAACTATGGC. Translated, it gives CASSLRDKNYG. The whole CDR3 protein is CASSLRDKNYGYTF.

Points on this clone: The read stops 3 residues short of the end of the CDR3; the missing end is completed from the germline J gene. The chain joins TRBV12-3 or TRBV12-4 to TRBJ2-7; 7 nucleotides match TRBD1. Trimming cost V 5 bases and J 3 bases; bases outside gene matches: 4. The CDR3 has 13 residues. CDR3 sequence reads: CASSRGQDYEQYF. CDR3 DNA, as far as it was read: TGTGCCAGCAGTAGAGGACAGGACTACGAG.

In regard to this clone: The read terminates 3 residues ahead of where the CDR3 ends, so the germline J gene completes it. The chain combines TRBV20-1 with TRBJ1-2, with D uncertain. The CDR3 totals 13 residues. CDR1 is DFQATT, CDR2 SNEGSKA, per germline (reference sequence). Trimming shortened V by 6 bases and J by 4 bases, and 15 bases separated the two germline ends. The part of the CDR3 DNA that was read is TGCAGTGCGGACGGGGAATCTGTCTATGGC. Its protein product is CSADGESVYG. The whole CDR3 protein is CSADGESVYGYTF.

Concerning this clone itself: The CDR3 extends 3 residues past the end of the read, so its final part is completed from the germline J gene. The chain recombines TRBV2 with TRBJ1-1, with 8 bases that match TRBD1. V was clipped by 6 bases and J by 4 bases; unmatched bases: 7. This CDR3 spans 14 amino acids. Germline V gives CDR1 SNHLY, CDR2 FYNNEI. CDR3 protein: CASSTSRGPTEAFF. CDR3 DNA (partial): TGTGCCAGCAGCACCAGCAGGGGGCCCACTGAA.

For this clone: The read halts 3 residues ahead of the CDR3 end, with the missing end drawn from the germline J gene. This chain connects TRBV19 to TRBJ1-6; the D gene is possibly TRBD1 (6 bases). Germline V gene data show CDR1 as LNHDA and CDR2 as SQIVND (reference sequence). With 7 bases removed from V and 9 bases from J, the gap between germline ends came to 19 bases. The CDR3 loop spans 15 amino acids. The CDR3 loop reads CASMVLGGGGSPLHF. The sequenced part of the CDR3 DNA is TGTGCCAGTATGGTTCTGGGAGGGGGTGGTTCACCC. The whole variable domain, remainder taken from reference TRBV19 and TRBJ1-6, is DGGITQSPKYLFRKEGQNVTLSCEQNLNHDAMYWYRQDPGQGLRLIYYSQIVNDFQKGDIAEGYSVSREKKESFPLTVTSAQKNPTAFYLCASMVLGGGGSPLHFGNGTRLTVT.